Presented here are 18 T cell receptor beta chains from one specimen sequenced in a study of vaccination effects on CD4 cells after COVID-19. These receptors have no identified antigens. Clones were read by immunoSEQ multiplex PCR, and TCRdb kept only the in-frame ones, dropping some. The table has about 37,000 clones, 66% seen once. Sequencing followed a ViraFEST assay step that expanded antigen-specific CD4+ T cells with viral peptide pools. Isolation of CD4+ T cells took place after around 10 days of culture. Among the vaccine recipients, none had a prior SARS-CoV-2 infection, and nucleocapsid antibodies were negative. The sample here was CD4+ T cells from PBMCs cultured with HCoV-OC43 spike peptides, taken before COVID-19 vaccination. The sample's subset: HCoV-OC43 spike overlapping peptide pool stimulation. The receptors come from a human donor who received a COVID-19 vaccine.

The chain links TRBV5-1 to TRBJ2-5, with D perhaps TRBD1 (6 bases). The CDR3 is 13 amino acids. The germline gives CDR1 SGHRS, CDR2 YFSETQ. V shed 4 bases and J shed 2 bases, with 9 bases lying between them. The CDR3 nucleotides are TGCGCCAGCAGCGTAACAGGGCAAGAGACCCAGTACTTC. It yields the protein CASSVTGQETQYF.

The chain links TRBV2 to TRBJ2-1; no definite D call. Deletions cut 3 bases from V and 2 bases from J, with 8 bases between. This CDR3 is 14 amino acids long. Germline V gene sequence: CDR1 SNHLY, CDR2 FYNNEI. CDR3 nucleotide sequence: TGTGCCAGCAGTGATGATGCCACCTACAATGAGCAGTTCTTC. Protein product: CASSDDATYNEQFF.

The chain uses TRBV28 and TRBJ2-7; either TRBD1 or TRBD2 may fit D (5 bases each). The length of the CDR3 is 16 residues. Trimming shortened V by 5 bases and J by 4 bases, and 21 bases separated the two germline ends. Looked up from germline, CDR1 is MDHEN and CDR2 is SYDVKM. The CDR3 loop reads CASSPLGTQPPYEQYF. As DNA, the CDR3 is TGTGCCAGCAGTCCCCTAGGGACCCAACCTCCTTACGAGCAGTACTTC.

The rearrangement uses TRBV19 and TRBJ1-2; D remains unclear. Germline lookup yields CDR1 LNHDA and CDR2 SQIVND (reference sequence). The V end lost 8 bases, the J end lost 2 bases, and 12 bases lay between the germline ends. The CDR3 length is 13 residues. For the CDR3, the DNA is TGTGCCAGTCCCGCGGGCCAGAACTATGGCTACACCTTC. Translated: CASPAGQNYGYTF.

This chain links TRBV6-5 with TRBJ1-6, with D possibly TRBD1 on 5 matching bases. This CDR3 comprises 14 residues. Trimming shortened V by 8 bases and J by 3 bases, and 11 bases separated the two germline ends. Germline V gives CDR1 MNHEY, CDR2 SVGAGI. DNA for the CDR3: TGTGCCAGCGTCGGGACCGTCTATAATTCACCCCTCCACTTT. Translation gives CASVGTVYNSPLHF.

This clone was found once. The V call is TRBV5-4, the J call TRBJ2-2; TRBD1 matches 9 bases. Germline lookup yields CDR1 SGHNT and CDR2 YYREEE (reference sequence). The ends lost 0 bases at V and 3 bases at J; junction bases unmatched: 3. The CDR3 is made up of 16 amino acids. The chain's CDR3 is CASSLVGQGHTGELFF. The CDR3 region has the DNA TGTGCCAGCAGCTTGGTGGGACAGGGCCACACCGGGGAGCTGTTTTTT.

This chain joins TRBV5-1 and TRBJ1-1; D is ambiguous. V lost 3 bases and J 0 bases, leaving 15 bases between the germline ends. The CDR3 sequence is 16 residues long. Germline V gene lookup returns CDR1 SGHRS and CDR2 YFSETQ. CDR3 bases: TGCGCCAGCAGCTCACTAAAAGGACGGTTGAACACTGAAGCTTTCTTT. Its protein product is CASSSLKGRLNTEAFF.

V is TRBV13 and J is TRBJ2-4; no clear D. From germline, CDR1 is PRHDT and CDR2 FYEKMQ (reference sequence). Trimming removed 2 bases from V and 8 bases from J, with 16 bases in between. This CDR3 is built from 15 residues. CDR3 residues: CASSLSPGQVDIQYF. The CDR3 DNA is TGTGCCAGCAGCTTAAGTCCCGGTCAAGTGGACATTCAGTACTTC.

This chain uses TRBV5-5 with TRBJ1-1; 12 bases match TRBD1. This CDR3 comprises 12 residues. V lost 4 bases and J lost 11; bases outside the gene matches: 3. The V gene's germline CDR1 is SGHKS and CDR2 YYEKEE (reference sequence). This CDR3 reads CASSRDRGRAFF. CDR3 nucleotide sequence: TGTGCCAGCAGCCGGGACAGGGGGCGGGCTTTCTTT.

This clone was seen once. This rearrangement joins TRBV24-1 to TRBJ1-2; D is unclear. This CDR3 spans 18 amino acids. Per the germline V gene, CDR1 is KGHDR and CDR2 is SFDVKD. The V end lost 0 bases, the J end lost 0 bases, and 16 bases lay between the germline ends. Here the CDR3 DNA reads TGTGCCACCAGTGATTTGATGGAAGAGTGTAAGGCTAACTATGGCTACACCTTC. Protein sequence: CATSDLMEECKANYGYTF.

The CDR3 here is CASRPTSGSSYNEQFF. For the CDR3, the DNA is TGCGCCAGCAGGCCCACTAGCGGGAGCTCCTACAATGAGCAGTTCTTC. The chain uses TRBV5-1 and TRBJ2-1, with 11 bases fitting TRBD2. The length of the CDR3 is 16 residues. Germline assignment: CDR1 SGHRS and CDR2 YFSETQ. J gave up 0 bases and V 5 bases, and 4 bases lay outside the gene matches.

This clone was picked up a small number of times. The chain uses TRBV19 and TRBJ1-4; D gene unclear. Trimming removed 5 bases at V and 4 bases at J, with 11 bases between. The germline V gene has CDR1 LNHDA and CDR2 SQIVND (reference sequence). This CDR3 is built from 14 residues. DNA of the CDR3: TGTGCCAGTAGTCTGGGCAGTTATAATGAAAAACTGTTTTTT. Its translation: CASSLGSYNEKLFF.

This sequence joins TRBV11-3 and TRBJ2-2; TRBD2 might be the D (6 bases). CDR1 is SGHNT and CDR2 is YENEEA in the germline V gene. V was shortened by 1 base and J by 5 bases, with 14 bases between the two germline ends. The CDR3 sequence is 16 residues long. The CDR3 DNA reads as TGTGCCAGCAGCTTAGTTAGCGGCAAGCCAACCGGGGAGCTGTTTTTT. Translating gives CASSLVSGKPTGELFF.

This clone was recorded only once. This chain joins TRBV30 and TRBJ2-5; D call uncertain. The ends were cut back, 0 bases at V and 4 bases at J, with 3 bases in the middle. There are 11 residues in the CDR3. The V gene's germline CDR1 is GTSNPN and CDR2 SVGIG (reference sequence). CDR3 bases: TGTGCCTGGAGTGTGGTAGAGACCCAGTACTTC. Translating gives CAWSVVETQYF.

V and J are TRBV5-8 and TRBJ2-1; D may correspond to TRBD1 or TRBD2 (5 bases each). Germline V gene data show CDR1 as SGHTS and CDR2 as YDEGEE. V was shortened by 2 bases and J by 0 bases, with 9 bases between the two germline ends. The CDR3 consists of 15 residues. Here the CDR3 reads CASSLAGASYNEQFF. CDR3 nucleotides: TGTGCCAGCAGCTTAGCCGGGGCCTCCTACAATGAGCAGTTCTTC.

This chain uses TRBV11-2 with TRBJ2-3; D unresolved. This CDR3 is built from 15 residues. Trimming cost V 0 bases and J 10 bases, with 17 bases left between them. Germline V gives CDR1 SGHAT, CDR2 FQNNGV. CDR3 protein: CASSLDLSFGVPQYF. The DNA of the CDR3 is TGTGCCAGCAGCTTAGACCTTTCATTTGGGGTTCCGCAGTATTTT.

This chain joins TRBV4-1 and TRBJ2-7; 9 nucleotides align to TRBD2. This CDR3 region has 17 residues. The ends lost 4 bases at V and 5 bases at J; junction bases unmatched: 15. Germline CDR1 and CDR2: MGHRA and YSYEKL. The CDR3 reads CASSLRYTSGLSNEQYF. DNA of the CDR3: TGCGCCAGCAGCCTCAGATATACTAGCGGGCTTAGCAACGAGCAGTACTTC.

The chain couples TRBV28 to TRBJ2-5; tentative D call: TRBD1 (6 bases). The CDR3 contains 14 residues. Germline V lookup: CDR1 MDHEN, CDR2 SYDVKM. Trimming shortened V by 10 bases and J by 0 bases, and 15 bases separated the two germline ends. CDR3 bases: TGTGCCACCCGCTCTACAGGGAACCAAGAGACCCAGTACTTC. Translation gives CATRSTGNQETQYF.